This is a list of T cell receptor beta chains from one sample in a study of shared T cell receptors in the human thymus. The assay was immunoSEQ multiplex PCR, and TCRdb's table has in-frame clones only and misses some. The repertoire includes approximately 400,000 clones, over 90% of them detected once, and approximately 0.018% sits in the top ten. The sample comprised thymocytes. These receptor sequences come from a human donor. Each CDR3 is given with its conserved first and last residue. D genes are given only for firm matches. Clone sizes are given selectively: once, few, many, or a class where the clone is expanded.

J	V	size	D	DNA	CDR3
TRBJ2-7	TRBV27	NA	TRBD1	TGTGCCAGCAGTTACCGGGGATTGACCGGGACAGGGGGAACCGTCCGGTCCTACGAGCAGTACTTC	CASSYRGLTGTGGTVRSYEQYF
TRBJ2-7	TRBV10-3	NA	NA	TGTGCCATCAGCTTACCGGGACAACCCGAGCAGTACTTC	CAISLPGQPEQYF
TRBJ1-3	TRBV14	NA	TRBD1	TGTGCCAGCAGCCAACTCAGGGGGCTCGGAAACACCATATATTTT	CASSQLRGLGNTIYF
TRBJ2-1	TRBV27	NA	NA	TGTGCCAGCAGGGTAGCAAGGGGTGGTGAGCAGTTCTTC	CASRVARGGEQFF
TRBJ2-1	TRBV6-5	NA	NA	TGTGCCAGCAGTTACTCGATAGGGGCCCTCAATGAGCAGTTCTTC	CASSYSIGALNEQFF
TRBJ2-7	TRBV6-1	NA	NA	TGTGCCAGCAGTGAGGCTAGCTCCGGCTACGAGCAGTACTTC	CASSEASSGYEQYF
TRBJ2-5	TRBV15	NA	TRBD1	TGTGCCACCAGCAGAGGGACAGGAGAAGAGACCCAGTACTTC	CATSRGTGEETQYF
TRBJ1-1	TRBV27	NA	NA	TGTGCCAGCAGTTTAATGGGGGGCCGAACTGAAGCTTTCTTT	CASSLMGGRTEAFF
TRBJ1-2	TRBV20-1	once	NA	TGCAGTTTCTATGGCTACACCTTC	CSFYGYTF
TRBJ2-7	TRBV11-2	NA	TRBD2	TGTGCCAGCATCCCGGGGGGTAGCGGTCGCTCCTACGAGCAGTACTTC	CASIPGGSGRSYEQYF
TRBJ2-1	TRBV29-1	NA	NA	TGCAGCGGGGGCTGGGGGCGCTTACCCCACAATGAGCAGTTCTTC	CSGGWGRLPHNEQFF
TRBJ2-1	TRBV30	once	NA	TGTGCCTGGTATTCTCCCAAGCGGGACCCCCATCCGGGGGCCAATGAGCAGTTCTTC	CAWYSPKRDPHPGANEQFF
TRBJ1-1	TRBV6-5	NA	NA	TGTGCCAGCAGGCCGCCGGGAACTCTGAACACTGAAGCTTTCTTT	CASRPPGTLNTEAFF
TRBJ1-3	TRBV19	NA	TRBD1	TGTGCCAGTATCGACAGGGTGGCTGGAAACACCATATATTTT	CASIDRVAGNTIYF
TRBJ1-4	TRBV27	NA	NA	TGTGCCAGCAGTTTTCGGTGGACAGCTGCAACTAATGAAAAACTGTTTTTT	CASSFRWTAATNEKLFF
TRBJ2-7	TRBV7-8	NA	TRBD2	TGTGCCAGCAGCTTACCTATAGCGGGAGGCGTTTTTTACGAGCAGTACTTC	CASSLPIAGGVFYEQYF
TRBJ2-3	TRBV6-6	NA	NA	TGTGCCAGCACCCAGCAGGGCACAGATACGCAGTATTTT	CASTQQGTDTQYF
TRBJ2-2	TRBV6-1	NA	NA	TGTGCCAGCAGAGACCGAAACACCGGGGAGCTGTTTTTT	CASRDRNTGELFF